This TCR beta chain was sequenced in a study of beta chain features in type 1 diabetes. Findings and caveats of the study: The VDJ junctions of type 1 diabetes patients carried fewer insertions and more deletions. Short templates might get an advantage during PCR, and this would be equal in patients and controls.

Purities over 98% were achieved in all sorted populations. Investigators reverse transcribed all isolated RNA, so they sequenced expressed TCRB transcripts. Generated by immunoSEQ multiplex PCR, the TCRdb table keeps only in-frame clones and is missing some. The profile shows 810,000 or so clones, 17% of them singletons. This clone occurred a few times. Its antigen remains unidentified. The J segment lost 4 bases and the V segment lost 10 bases, leaving 5 bases of the junction unmatched. The CDR3 contains 14 residues. Germline CDR1 reads SNHLY; CDR2 reads FYNNEI. The sample was naive CD4+ T cells from blood. The V gene is TRBV2, the J gene TRBJ2-3; 13 nucleotides match TRBD2. The clonotype comes from a woman under 30 in good health. This CDR3 is CAKGTSGNADTQYF. For the CDR3, the DNA is TGTGCCAAAGGGACTAGCGGGAACGCAGATACGCAGTATTTT. Using reference TRBV2 and TRBJ2-3 for the parts outside the CDR3, the full variable domain is EPEVTQTPSHQVTQMGQEVILRCVPISNHLYFYWYRQILGQKVEFLVSFYNNEISEKSEIFDDQFSVERPDGSNFTLKIRSTKLEDSAMYFCAKGTSGNADTQYFGPGTRLTVL.